This T cell receptor beta chain was sequenced for a study of early stage breast cancer tumors. Study-level information: ER+/PR+/HER2- status applied to about 80% of the 16 invasive breast tumors.

TCRdb's copy holds only in-frame clones and misses some; the assay was immunoSEQ multiplex PCR. The sample yields about 15,000 clones, approximately 88% seen once. Study results and limitations: Functional markers like CD4, CD8 and FOXP3 were missed in bulk sequencing.

With regard to this clone: What it binds is not known.

CDR1 GTSNPN and CDR2 SVGIG come from the germline V gene (reference sequence). There are 13 residues in the CDR3. V lost 5 bases, J lost 3 bases, and 13 bases lay in between. What was sequenced was normal breast tissue next to the tumor. V usage is TRBV30 and J usage is TRBJ1-2; D might be TRBD1 (5 bases). The receptor comes from a person in their thirties with breast cancer. Here the CDR3 DNA reads TGTGCCTGGGAGCAGGGCGAGGACTATGGCTACACCTTC. Its protein product is CAWEQGEDYGYTF.